This T cell receptor beta chain was captured by sequencing in a study of cytomegalovirus exposure and HLA in healthy donors (TCRdb year 2017). Background on the whole study: In an earlier analysis of approximately 500 of the donors, 276 Gb of sequence data and 90 million to 130 million unique TCR beta sequences from 150 million to 200 million T cells were reported. Five DR-DQ haplotypes were treated as single units for association and clustering because of strong linkage in the cohort. The study aimed to test whether cataloging public T cell receptors could reveal signatures of past pathogen exposure. Donor age, sex, ethnicity and CMV serostatus were collected together with the repertoire data. Of the approximately 400 genotyped donors, 65% to 90% fell in the genetic ancestry cluster associated with self-reported Caucasian donors. Across about 380 genotyped donors of the cohort, an average of roughly 250,000 unique TCR beta nucleotide sequences per donor were sequenced, and roughly a sixth of those sequences were non-productive. About 320 gigabases of sequencing data and tens of millions of unique TCR sequences were included in an early release covering over 600 HLA-typed donors. Both class I and class II loci were covered by HLA typing, at four-digit resolution. To study patterns of TCR occurrence, a later analysis re-analyzed previously published TCR beta repertoires from around 670 donors and added high-resolution HLA genotyping. Every repertoire in the discovery cohort had been generated on one and the same sequencing platform. In a later genetic analysis, genome-wide SNP genotypes for about three fifths of the 666 donors were used, and that subset was treated as a discovery cohort. The T cell repertoires of some 670 subjects were profiled by immunosequencing and related to cytomegalovirus serostatus. The number of typed donors differed by locus: about 620-640 for A, B, C, DRB1 and DQB1; roughly 510 for DQA1; 606 for DPA1; and about 470 for DPB1. Rather than drawing on any new phenotypic data, the later analysis identified candidate immune exposures from TCR beta sequences and the way those sequences occurred across donors. To predict cytomegalovirus infection status, the study combined high-throughput TCR immunosequencing, statistical association of individual TCRs with disease status, and machine learning. A separate validation cohort of 100 to 150 different subjects was used in addition to the approximately 670-subject first cohort. An earlier analysis of approximately 630 of the donors applied high-throughput TCR beta sequencing to assess whether each TCR beta V gene segment acted as functional or pseudogenic.

A note on this clone: Its antigen has not been determined. Within one base of it there is no much larger clone, and no base qualities were kept.

The cohort was made up of several hundred healthy bone marrow donors. All cohort members were sampled while nominally healthy, although unrecorded immune exposures were likely present. The donor tested CMV seronegative and was one of the 352 seronegative cohort members. Each donor provided a peripheral blood sample, and peripheral blood mononuclear cells were used for TCR beta sequencing. Genomic DNA extraction from the blood cell samples was performed with the Qiagen DNeasy Blood Extraction Kit. Library method: the immunoSEQ multiplex PCR assay. The multiplex PCR relied on a mix of 60 forward primers for TCR Vbeta segments and 13 reverse primers for TCR Jbeta segments. A multiplex PCR assay on genomic DNA amplified the CDR3 region of rearranged TCR beta genes. Amplified TCR beta libraries were sequenced as 87-base-pair reads on the Illumina HiSeq System. As for how the authors treated the data: In a later analysis, 77 million or so unique TCR beta chains were counted across the roughly 670 repertoires, and about 9.9 million of these chains were shared by at least two donors. Raw reads were error-corrected and collapsed into unique sequences with a nearest-neighbor algorithm that merged closely related sequences to remove PCR and sequencing errors. CDR3 sequences were aligned to IMGT reference sequences to assign V, D and J gene segments. For a sequence to be retained, at least a six-nucleotide match to both a V gene segment and a J gene segment was required. Rearrangements were classified as productive when the CDR3 lacked stop codons and remained in frame with V and J, and all other rearrangements were classified as non-productive. CDR3 was defined according to IMGT convention as the region running from the second conserved V-encoded cysteine to the conserved J-encoded phenylalanine. Sequences without an unambiguous match to a single V gene segment were excluded from the earlier analysis of 450 to 650 of the donors. In an earlier analysis of more than 500 of the donors, a V segment was called functional when productive rearrangements were above 56.7%, and segregating when the standard deviation between donors exceeded 5%. To diagnose cytomegalovirus status from the catalog of TCR beta chain sequences, a statistical classification framework was built. In a later analysis, TCR nucleotide sequences were compared against IMGT/GENE-DB human TR gene sequences so that V and J genes could be assigned. The TCRdist pipeline was used in a later analysis to assign CDR3 sequences and most-parsimonious VDJ recombination scenarios. In a later analysis, each TCR beta chain was defined by its CDR3 amino acid sequence together with its V-gene family, and reads lacking a unique V-gene family were excluded. In a later analysis, 550 to 650 highly shared, low-generation-probability nucleotide sequences were removed to address suspected cross-contamination and a sequencing artifact. For each public chain, a later analysis derived a clonal expansion index from normalized ranks of inferred template counts within each repertoire. A later analysis computed generation probabilities with a VDJ recombination model fitted to out-of-frame rearrangements, and checked the results against IGoR. In a later analysis, TCR-TCR, TCR-HLA and TCR-CMV co-occurrence was scored with hypergeometric tests, and a repertoire-size bias correction was applied to TCR pairs. A later analysis estimated false discovery rates by permuting HLA or CMV assignments 20 times. In a later analysis, co-occurring TCRs were grouped using DBSCAN, with TCRdist sequence similarity added in when clustering inside HLA-allele-positive subsets. Repertoires with fewer than 30,000 or more than 120,000 public chains, plus five repertoires with anomalous nucleotide sharing, were excluded from co-occurrence clustering. TCRdb mirrors the immuneACCESS table, restricted to in-frame sequences. Some clones are absent from its copies; in checked studies, under half trace to an unresolved V gene, and the reason for the others is unknown. V and J calls and clone size are given by that table; D and trimming were obtained from the DNA. This sample holds some 85,000 clones; over 60% were observed only once. The ten largest clones capture about 4% of the sample.

The study at large found these results: Linkage disequilibrium might explain the correlated functional status among segregating V segments, but an unknown experimental factor could not be excluded. An association between a missense DCLRE1C variant and V-gene and J-gene trimming of TCR beta chains was found in a later genetic analysis and replicated in an independent cohort. It was suggested by the authors that the approach could potentially be generalized to other disease states and immunological phenotypes. The sequencing pipeline was judged likely to have produced a cluster of highly shared sequence variants as a technical artifact. In vitro tests confirmed that a few of the cytomegalovirus-associated TCR beta chains recognize cytomegalovirus antigens. In a later genetic analysis, fewer N-insertions in productive TCRs were reported among donors in an Asian-associated ancestry cluster than the approximately 630-donor mean. Most TCR sequences were observed very rarely across donors, whereas some public TCRs were present in many individuals. Some IMGT-functional V segments, including TRBV6-2 and TRBV6-3, could not be told apart with the 87-base-pair reads, so those segments were excluded. When HLA alleles, especially DR and DQ, strongly co-occurred, attributing TCR associations to individual alleles was difficult. The only immune exposure information available for the cohort was CMV serostatus. Presence/absence analyses assumed roughly uniform sequencing depth across donors, an assumption that may not hold. According to a later analysis, TCR association rates differed among HLA loci, with DRB1 alleles showing the most associated TCRs and HLA-C alleles showing the fewest. In an earlier analysis of approximately 590 of the donors, most TCR beta V segments were observed in productive rearrangements about 90% or about 30% of the time, broadly matching IMGT annotations. In a later analysis, HLA-associated TCR beta chains were found to be more clonally expanded and to have lower generation probabilities than equally common non-associated chains. Most CMV-associated TCR beta chains appeared to be HLA-restricted in a later analysis, and the HLA associations seemed to be driven largely by CMV exposure. According to a later analysis, parvovirus B19, influenza, CMV and Epstein-Barr virus appeared linked to several top co-occurrence clusters. The classifier was reported to diagnose cytomegalovirus status with high specificity and sensitivity in both the original cohort and the validation cohort. In a later analysis, some 17,000 TCR beta sequences were associated with specific HLA alleles at a false discovery rate of 0.05. A total of 150 to 200 TCR beta chains were listed by the study as associated with cytomegalovirus. The cohort was sequenced for TCR beta chains only, and without alpha or paired-chain data the features that could be detected were limited. Because some donors lacked HLA typing at each locus, the association tests relied only on the typed subset. A further reported finding was that TCR beta sequences accurately predicted the HLA-A and HLA-B alleles for most subjects in the first cohort. Because counts were too low, more than 15 rarely observed V segments, including chromosome 9 orphons, were left out of the earlier analysis of approximately 580 of the donors.

CDR1 and CDR2 were assigned from the germline V gene as KGHSH and LQKENI. V lost 2 bases and J lost 0 bases; the stretch between them is 9 bases long. From cysteine to phenylalanine, the CDR3 is 15 amino acids long. The read is trimmed to its CDR3 DNA, 45 bases read in frame from base 1. The chain is made from TRBV18 and TRBJ2-3; the best D guess is TRBD2, with 7 bases matching. The sequencing input was PBMCs. The sequence derives from a man aged 25-45 years in good health and CMV-seronegative. At the DNA level, the sequence is TGTGCCAGCTCACCAGGGGGGGCTAGCACAGATACGCAGTATTTT. Translated, this gives CASSPGGASTDTQYF.